The 18 T cell receptor beta chains below all came from one sample that was sequenced in a study of T cells in tuberculosis. Repertoires were generated with immunoSEQ multiplex PCR, while TCRdb's copy carries only in-frame clones and drops some. The table records approximately 30,000 clones, 95% to 97% of them present only once. What was sequenced was PBMCs. The receptors here all came from a donor between 10 and 35 years old with latent tuberculosis or without tuberculosis infection.

V gene TRBV27 combines with J gene TRBJ2-3; TRBD1 might be the D (6 bases). Trimming took off 4 bases at V and 1 base at J, with 12 bases between the two ends. There are 15 residues in the CDR3. The germline V gene encodes CDR1 MNHEY and CDR2 SMNVEV (reference sequence). The CDR3 nucleotides are TGTGCCAGCAGTTCTTGGTGGACAGGCACAGATACGCAGTATTTT. Its translation: CASSSWWTGTDTQYF.

This rearrangement joins TRBV5-1 to TRBJ2-2, with 7 bases aligning to TRBD1. V shed 7 bases and J 2 bases; nucleotides not matched to a gene: 8. The CDR3 consists of 15 residues. Per germline, CDR1 SGHRS and CDR2 YFSETQ. CDR3 bases: TGCGCCAGCTCGGGACAGACTCATAACACCGGGGAGCTGTTTTTT. Residues: CASSGQTHNTGELFF.

This clone was counted once. The chain links TRBV5-1 to TRBJ2-7, with D perhaps matching TRBD2 (6 bases). V was pared by 4 bases and J by 0 bases, with 11 bases between. Germline V lookup: CDR1 SGHRS, CDR2 YFSETQ. The length of the CDR3 is 14 residues. CDR3: CASSPTSNSYEQYF. CDR3 DNA sequence: TGCGCCAGCAGCCCGACTAGTAACTCCTACGAGCAGTACTTC.

This sequence joins TRBV6-1 and TRBJ2-4, with a possible D match to TRBD2 (6 bases). The CDR3 spans 12 residues. V lost 11 bases and J lost 11, with 19 bases in between. Germline CDR1 reads MNHNS; CDR2 reads SASEGT. The CDR3: CAVQETSRVQYF. The CDR3 DNA is TGTGCCGTCCAGGAGACTAGTCGGGTTCAGTACTTC.

The J gene is TRBJ1-2, the V gene TRBV9; 7 nucleotides align to TRBD1. Per germline, CDR1 SGDLS and CDR2 YYNGEE. Unmatched junction bases numbered 1, after V lost 0 bases and J lost 5 bases. This CDR3 has 13 amino acids. This CDR3 reads CASSVVTGYGYTF. The CDR3 bases are TGTGCCAGCAGCGTAGTGACAGGGTATGGCTACACCTTC.

V is TRBV2 and J is TRBJ1-1, with D perhaps TRBD1 (5 bases). Trimming pared 5 bases from V and 0 bases from J, leaving 13 bases between. The CDR3 runs 15 residues. Germline CDR1 is SNHLY and CDR2 is FYNNEI. CDR3 DNA: TGTGCCAGCAGTTTCATGGGGGGGATGAACACTGAAGCTTTCTTT. This translates into CASSFMGGMNTEAFF.

The gene calls are TRBV28 and TRBJ1-2; TRBD1 agrees at 7 bases. CDR3 length: 16 amino acids. From germline, CDR1 is MDHEN and CDR2 SYDVKM. Germline trimming cut 5 bases from V and 2 bases from J; bases unmatched to any gene: 11. In DNA form, the CDR3 reads TGTGCCAGCAGTCCCCCGGGGACAGCCTTCAACTATGGCTACACCTTC. Its translation: CASSPPGTAFNYGYTF.

V is TRBV19 and J is TRBJ1-2; TRBD1 is a possible D gene (6 bases). CDR3 size: 16 residues. Trimming took off 5 bases at V and 6 bases at J, with 22 bases between the two ends. Germline assignment: CDR1 LNHDA and CDR2 SQIVND (reference sequence). The CDR3 DNA sequence: TGTGCCAGTAGTTTTCCGCAGGGGAACATTGAACATGGCTACACCTTC. Its translation: CASSFPQGNIEHGYTF. The full variable domain, in which reference TRBV19 and TRBJ1-2 provide the parts outside the CDR3, is DGGITQSPKYLFRKEGQNVTLSCEQNLNHDAMYWYRQDPGQGLRLIYYSQIVNDFQKGDIAEGYSVSREKKESFPLTVTSAQKNPTAFYLCASSFPQGNIEHGYTFGSGTRLTVV.

This clone was detected only once. The chain carries TRBV2 and TRBJ1-4, with 8 bases that match TRBD1. V gave up 9 bases and J gave up 4 bases; unmatched junction bases: 16. The CDR3 is 17 amino acids. Germline CDR1 SNHLY, CDR2 FYNNEI. The CDR3 spells CASVAGTGGGFNEKLFF. The CDR3 DNA sequence: TGTGCCAGTGTGGCCGGGACAGGCGGAGGGTTTAATGAAAAACTGTTTTTT.

The rearrangement uses TRBV2 and TRBJ1-5, with D tentatively TRBD1 (6 bases). Germline CDR1 SNHLY, CDR2 FYNNEI. The CDR3 consists of 13 residues. V lost 7 bases and J 7 bases, leaving 14 bases between the germline ends. The CDR3 bases are TGTGCCAGCAACACATTTACAGGGCAGCCCCAGCATTTT. Its protein is CASNTFTGQPQHF. The variable domain in full, completed from reference TRBV2 and TRBJ1-5, reads EPEVTQTPSHQVTQMGQEVILRCVPISNHLYFYWYRQILGQKVEFLVSFYNNEISEKSEIFDDQFSVERPDGSNFTLKIRSTKLEDSAMYFCASNTFTGQPQHFGDGTRLSIL.

This chain uses TRBV6-1 with TRBJ2-3, with 12 bases aligning to TRBD2. This CDR3 is 19 amino acids long. Germline V gene lookup returns CDR1 MNHNS and CDR2 SASEGT. The V segment lost 2 bases and the J segment 2 bases; nucleotides outside the gene matches: 11. CDR3 bases: TGTGCCAGCAGTGAATTCCCCCAACTAGCGGGGGGAGTCACAGATACGCAGTATTTT. This sequence encodes CASSEFPQLAGGVTDTQYF.

V gene TRBV11-2 combines with J gene TRBJ1-1, with D possibly TRBD1 on 5 matching bases. Trimming removed 5 bases from V and 1 base from J, with 14 bases in between. Per germline, CDR1 SGHAT and CDR2 FQNNGV. The CDR3 contains 15 residues. In DNA, the CDR3 is TGTGCCAGCAGCCGCCATGGGGCCGAGAACACTGAAGCTTTCTTT. Encoded protein: CASSRHGAENTEAFF.

The chain joins TRBV29-1 to TRBJ1-2; 8 bases are a match to TRBD1. The CDR3 sequence is 11 residues long. Germline CDR1 and CDR2: SQVTM and ANQGSEA. Trimming took 3 bases from V and 7 from J; bases not matched to a gene: 1. For the CDR3, the DNA is TGCAGCGTTGAGGACAGGGTTGGCTACACCTTC. It encodes CSVEDRVGYTF.

J is TRBJ2-7 and V is TRBV6-5; 9 bases map to TRBD2. CDR3 length: 14 amino acids. V shed 4 bases and J 6 bases; nucleotides not matched to a gene: 7. Germline CDR1 is MNHEY and CDR2 is SVGAGI. This chain's CDR3 is CASSLGTSPLEQYF. CDR3 coding DNA: TGTGCCAGCAGTTTGGGGACTAGCCCCCTCGAGCAGTACTTC.

CDR3 residues: CASITEAGAGELFF. DNA of the CDR3: TGTGCCAGCATTACCGAGGCGGGGGCCGGGGAGCTGTTTTTT. The chain couples TRBV28 to TRBJ2-2; TRBD2 matches 7 bases. Germline V gene data show CDR1 as MDHEN and CDR2 as SYDVKM. This CDR3 has 14 amino acids. The ends lost 7 bases at V and 6 bases at J; junction bases unmatched: 8.

The chain couples TRBV5-6 to TRBJ1-2; D perhaps matches TRBD1 (6 bases). CDR3 length: 13 residues. The V and J ends lost 6 bases and 4 bases respectively, with 13 bases between them. The germline CDR1 and CDR2 sequences are SGHDT and YYEEEE. The CDR3 here is CASNRRGGYGYTF. The CDR3 coding sequence is TGTGCCAGCAACCGGAGGGGGGGCTATGGCTACACCTTC.

This clone has just a few counts. The CDR3 DNA reads as TGTGCCAGCAGTCCAGCTTTGGAGGCTTTCTTT. Amino acids: CASSPALEAFF. This chain connects TRBV6-1 to TRBJ1-1; D ambiguous. Germline CDR1 reads MNHNS; CDR2 reads SASEGT. This CDR3 has 11 amino acids. V lost 5 bases to trimming and J lost 11 bases, with 12 bases between them.

The CDR3 is CASSRTQGVAYEQYF. CDR3 DNA: TGTGCCAGCAGCCGAACGCAGGGGGTAGCCTACGAGCAGTACTTC. The chain recombines TRBV2 with TRBJ2-7; TRBD1 matches 7 bases. This CDR3 region has 15 residues. Trimming at V came to 6 bases and at J to 2 bases, leaving 10 bases not matched to a gene. Per the germline V gene, CDR1 is SNHLY and CDR2 is FYNNEI.